The 12 T cell receptor beta chains below were found in one sample sequenced in a study of T cell changes during pregnancy in multiple sclerosis. Clones were sequenced by immunoSEQ multiplex PCR, and TCRdb holds only the in-frame ones, with some missing. This table has about 97,000 clones, 91% appearing once. This sample comprised peripheral blood, obtained in the second trimester of pregnancy. The receptors here all came from a female donor with multiple sclerosis, enrolled in a pregnancy study.

The rearrangement uses TRBV14 and TRBJ1-4; TRBD1 agrees at 10 bases. V gave up 2 bases and J gave up 7 bases; unmatched junction bases: 4. The germline V gene encodes CDR1 SGHDN and CDR2 FVKESK. CDR3 length equals 15 residues. This CDR3 reads CASSQSDRGIEKLFF. CDR3 DNA sequence: TGTGCCAGCAGCCAATCGGACAGGGGGATTGAAAAACTGTTTTTT.

This clone was picked up a small number of times. In DNA form, the CDR3 reads TGTGCCAGCGCTCGGACATCTAACTATGGCTACACCTTC. It codes for CASARTSNYGYTF. The V call is TRBV19, the J call TRBJ1-2; D is perhaps TRBD1 (5 bases). Deletions cut 9 bases from V and 0 bases from J, with 11 bases between. The CDR3 consists of 13 residues. CDR1 is LNHDA and CDR2 is SQIVND in the germline V gene (reference sequence).

V gene TRBV7-3 combines with J gene TRBJ2-3, with 7 bases aligning to TRBD1. The V segment lost 0 bases and the J segment 6 bases; nucleotides outside the gene matches: 6. The CDR3 contains 15 residues. Germline V CDR1 and CDR2: SGHTA, FQGTGA. CDR3 protein: CASSLTRVQGDTQYF. The DNA of the CDR3 is TGTGCCAGCAGCTTAACGAGGGTACAGGGGGATACGCAGTATTTT. Supplemented by reference TRBV7-3 and TRBJ2-3, the full variable domain reads GAGVSQTPSNKVTEKGKYVELRCDPISGHTALYWYRQSLGQGPEFLIYFQGTGAADDSGLPNDRFFAVRPEGSVSTLKIQRTERGDSAVYLCASSLTRVQGDTQYFGPGTRLTVL.

V usage is TRBV15 and J usage is TRBJ1-5; perhaps TRBD1 as D (6 bases). Germline CDR1 is LNHNV and CDR2 is YYDKDF (reference sequence). With 8 bases removed from V and 0 bases from J, the gap between germline ends came to 11 bases. This CDR3 region has 14 residues. The CDR3 region has the DNA TGTGCCACCCGGGACACCTTTAGCAATCAGCCCCAGCATTTT. Translating it yields CATRDTFSNQPQHF.

The chain recombines TRBV12-5 with TRBJ2-1, with TRBD2 identical over 9 bases. This CDR3 is 19 amino acids long. The V gene's germline CDR1 is LGHNT and CDR2 FRNRAP. With V trimmed by 4 bases and J by 4 bases, 17 bases remained unmatched. The CDR3 DNA follows: TGTGCTAGTGGTTCGACCGGCAGAGGGGCGGGAGGGATATACAATGAGCAGTTCTTC. Translated: CASGSTGRGAGGIYNEQFF.

In the case of this clone: At one of its ends the junction is not consistent with the germline gene, which may arise from a read error. The V gene is TRBV7-7, the J gene TRBJ2-2; 10 bases line up with TRBD1. Germline V gene lookup returns CDR1 SSHAT and CDR2 FNYEAQ (reference sequence). The CDR3 runs to 16 residues. Here the CDR3 DNA reads TGTGCTAGCAGGGATGACGGGACAGGGGACACCGGGGAGCTGTTTTTT. Translation: CASRDDGTGDTGELFF.

The chain employs TRBV29-1 and TRBJ1-2; 9 nucleotides line up with TRBD1. The CDR3 sequence is 14 residues long. Germline V gene sequence: CDR1 SQVTM, CDR2 ANQGSEA. With V trimmed by 6 bases and J by 1 base, 6 bases remained unmatched. The CDR3 is CSVDRGRDNYGYTF. The CDR3 bases are TGCAGCGTAGACAGGGGGAGGGATAACTATGGCTACACCTTC.

The chain recombines TRBV6-5 with TRBJ2-2; tentative D call: TRBD2 (5 bases). This CDR3 has 14 residues. Germline V lookup: CDR1 MNHEY, CDR2 SVGAGI. The V and J ends lost 8 bases and 6 bases respectively, with 16 bases between them. This CDR3 is CASWNGLTAGELFF. As DNA, the CDR3 is TGTGCCAGCTGGAACGGACTTACGGCCGGGGAGCTGTTTTTT.

This clone has a handful of counts. The genes are TRBV6-1 and TRBJ2-7; 7 bases fit TRBD1. CDR3 size: 14 residues. J lost 3 bases, V lost 6 bases, and 8 bases had no gene match. Germline V gene lookup returns CDR1 MNHNS and CDR2 SASEGT. The chain's CDR3 is CASRRGQERYEQYF. As DNA, the CDR3 is TGTGCCAGCAGACGCGGACAGGAGCGCTACGAGCAGTACTTC.

J is TRBJ2-2 and V is TRBV7-2, with D maybe TRBD2 (5 bases). This CDR3 region has 15 residues. Germline assignment: CDR1 SGHTA and CDR2 FQGNSA. Trimming removed 1 base from V and 6 bases from J, with 12 bases in between. CDR3 in amino acids: CASSLGGKLAGELFF. CDR3 nucleotide sequence: TGTGCCAGCAGCTTAGGAGGGAAGCTCGCCGGGGAGCTGTTTTTT.

CDR3 DNA: TGTGCCAGCAACCGACAGGGCTCCTACGAGCAGTACTTC. The encoded protein is CASNRQGSYEQYF. This chain joins TRBV6-5 and TRBJ2-7, with 7 bases matching TRBD1. In germline, CDR1 is MNHEY, CDR2 SVGAGI. V was clipped by 7 bases and J by 0 bases; unmatched bases: 3. The length of the CDR3 is 13 residues.

V gene TRBV19 combines with J gene TRBJ1-5; 12 bases agree with TRBD1. The V gene's germline CDR1 is LNHDA and CDR2 SQIVND (reference sequence). With V trimmed by 7 bases and J by 9 bases, 13 bases remained unmatched. The CDR3 is made up of 16 amino acids. CDR3 nucleotide sequence: TGTGCCAGTACCGATGGGGACAGGGGGCGCGGGAGGCCCCAGCATTTT. Protein: CASTDGDRGRGRPQHF.